This is a list of T cell receptor beta chains from one sample in a study of beta chain features in type 1 diabetes. Sequencing used immunoSEQ multiplex PCR; TCRdb keeps in-frame clones, though not all of them. The sample lists about 240,000 clones; 14% were seen once. The sequencing sample was made of naive CD4+ T cells from blood. Every receptor here comes from a man aged 25-45 years with type 1 diabetes. Both conserved end residues are part of each CDR3.

j_gene,v_gene,CDR3aa
TRBJ2-2,TRBV7-9,CASSSGWWGRSTGELFF
TRBJ2-5,TRBV10-3,CAISSGLAEAETQYF
TRBJ2-7,TRBV30,CAWSVPGVYEQYF
TRBJ2-7,TRBV29-1,CSARSGTSGRVGLEQYF
TRBJ2-5,TRBV15,CATSREGQGEETQYF
TRBJ2-1,TRBV5-6,CASSGTSVIPNNEQFF
TRBJ2-6,TRBV5-1,CASSTGQGNAGANVLTF
TRBJ2-5,TRBV5-6,CASSVRTGGIKETQYF
TRBJ1-5,TRBV6-6,CASSPPGRGGNQPQHF
TRBJ2-1,TRBV1,CTSSQGLARDEQFF
TRBJ1-5,TRBV5-1,CASSPIVGDQPQHF
TRBJ1-1,TRBV10-3,CATGQANTEAFF
TRBJ2-2,TRBV5-6,CASSQVPGELFF
TRBJ2-3,TRBV7-8,CASSLIAGPQYF
TRBJ2-5,TRBV15,CATSGQGAGETQYF
TRBJ2-6,TRBV5-4,CASSSTGTGANVLTF
TRBJ2-1,TRBV6-5,CASRRPGQGNNEQFF
TRBJ1-1,TRBV29-1,CSGQGQFNTEAFF
TRBJ2-5,TRBV18,CASSPSGGPQETQYF
TRBJ1-1,TRBV7-2,CASSPLTGSTEAFF
TRBJ2-2,TRBV7-2,CASSRPLAGLGELFF
TRBJ2-1,TRBV5-1,CASSPGTSGPNNEQFF
TRBJ2-2,TRBV27,CASSPQGRANTGELFF
TRBJ2-1,TRBV5-1,CASSFETSGGSLFAEQFF
TRBJ2-2,TRBV5-4,CASSSQGSNTGELFF
TRBJ1-1,TRBV6-5,CASSRTGGKTEAFF
TRBJ1-1,TRBV7-9,CASSLLGGTEAFF
TRBJ2-7,TRBV2,CASSVRDRVTHEQYF
TRBJ2-3,TRBV15,CATSRATGGSTDTQYF
TRBJ1-6,TRBV9,CASSGETGVSSPLHF
TRBJ2-2,TRBV5-1,CASSLSAGGSGGELFF
TRBJ2-3,TRBV5-1,CASSLSGFTDTQYF
TRBJ1-5,TRBV19,CASSLLPGTGSNQPQHF
TRBJ1-1,TRBV5-1,CASSQFPDRANTEAFF
TRBJ2-3,TRBV12-5,CASGSASRRAWGTDTQYF
TRBJ1-4,TRBV25-1,CASSDSAGAEKLFF
TRBJ2-3,TRBV28,CASSSPGLADSDTQYF
TRBJ2-2,TRBV2,CASQGQGRNTGELFF
TRBJ1-2,TRBV5-4,CASSLAGNYGYTF
TRBJ1-2,TRBV7-2,CASSREPNYGYTF
TRBJ1-3,TRBV19,CASSSGENTIYF